Listed here are 27 T cell receptor beta chains from one sample, sequenced in a study of cytomegalovirus exposure and HLA in healthy donors. The PCR employed 60 Vbeta primers together with 13 Jbeta primers. TCRdb keeps only in-frame clones here, not all; method: immunoSEQ multiplex PCR. This repertoire shows 150,000 to 250,000 clones, 79% found once; its top ten account for around 1.4%. Sequenced sample: PBMCs. The receptors were sampled from a girl aged 5-17 years in good health and CMV-seropositive.

This rearrangement joins TRBV2 to TRBJ1-3; 8 positions agree with TRBD1. CDR3 length equals 14 residues. Germline CDR1 SNHLY, CDR2 FYNNEI. J lost 9 bases, V lost 8 bases, and 12 bases had no gene match. CDR3 in amino acids: CASGAGGASGTIYF. As DNA, the CDR3 is TGTGCCAGCGGCGCAGGGGGCGCGTCGGGCACCATATATTTT.

The chain is built from TRBV10-2 and TRBJ1-5, with D unresolved. Germline assignment: CDR1 WSHSY and CDR2 SAAADI. V lost 3 bases, J lost 0 bases, and 15 bases lay in between. The CDR3 length is 17 residues. The CDR3, as DNA: TGCGCCAGCAGTGACAGTCTTGAACCGTATAGCAATCAGCCCCAGCATTTT. It yields the protein CASSDSLEPYSNQPQHF.

The chain carries TRBV2 and TRBJ2-5; 9 bases agree with TRBD1. The CDR3 contains 15 residues. V trimming: 6 bases; J trimming: 5 bases; junction bases outside the gene matches: 10. The germline V gene encodes CDR1 SNHLY and CDR2 FYNNEI. CDR3 amino acids: CASSNTGGGGETQYF. The CDR3 DNA reads as TGTGCCAGCAGCAACACAGGGGGCGGAGGGGAGACCCAGTACTTC.

V usage is TRBV10-3 and J usage is TRBJ1-2, with D possibly being TRBD1 (6 bases). The V end was cut by 2 bases, the J end by 4 bases, with 17 bases between. CDR3 length: 16 residues. Germline V gives CDR1 ENHRY, CDR2 SYGVKD. DNA of the CDR3: TGTGCCATCAGTGAGCTACAGGCGGGGGCGGGCTATGGCTACACCTTC. Its translation: CAISELQAGAGYGYTF.

The CDR3 DNA reads TGTGCCAGCAGCTTGGGACAGGGGACCTCCGCCCTCCACTTT. This translates into CASSLGQGTSALHF. This chain connects TRBV5-6 to TRBJ1-6; 8 bases fit TRBD1. CDR3 length: 14 residues. Unmatched junction bases numbered 7, after V lost 0 bases and J lost 14 bases. Germline values: CDR1 SGHDT, CDR2 YYEEEE.

CDR3: CASSLRRDGNTIYF. The CDR3 bases are TGTGCCAGCAGCTTGCGCAGGGATGGAAACACCATATATTTT. J is TRBJ1-3 and V is TRBV5-5, with a possible D match to TRBD1 (5 bases). Per the germline V gene, CDR1 is SGHKS and CDR2 is YYEKEE (reference sequence). The CDR3 sequence is 14 residues long. Trimming removed 1 base from V and 3 bases from J, with 8 bases in between.

The rearrangement links TRBV28 to TRBJ2-1; 9 bases agree with TRBD1. The CDR3 has 14 amino acids. V shed 6 bases and J 2 bases; nucleotides not matched to a gene: 2. CDR1 and CDR2 (germline): MDHEN, SYDVKM. CDR3 coding DNA: TGTGCCAGCAGCAGGACAGGGGCCTACAATGAGCAGTTCTTC. Its translation: CASSRTGAYNEQFF.

The chain has TRBV18 and TRBJ1-5, with TRBD1 matching over 7 bases. CDR1 KGHSH and CDR2 LQKENI come from the germline V gene. The V gene end was trimmed by 4 bases and the J gene end by 4 bases; junction bases not matched to a gene: 1. This CDR3 is 13 amino acids long. The CDR3, as DNA: TGTGCCAGCTCACGGGACAGAAATCAGCCCCAGCATTTT. Amino acids: CASSRDRNQPQHF.

V gene TRBV9 combines with J gene TRBJ1-1; D unresolved. CDR1 is SGDLS, CDR2 YYNGEE, per germline. CDR3 length: 14 amino acids. The V and J ends lost 4 bases and 5 bases respectively, with 15 bases between them. The CDR3, as DNA: TGTGCCAGCAGCCAGTCTGGAGGTGGGACTGAAGCTTTCTTT. The encoded protein is CASSQSGGGTEAFF.

The rearrangement uses TRBV13 and TRBJ1-1; perhaps TRBD1 as D (6 bases). Trimming removed 5 bases at V and 1 base at J, with 8 bases between. This CDR3 spans 13 amino acids. The germline V gene encodes CDR1 PRHDT and CDR2 FYEKMQ (reference sequence). CDR3 residues: CASSAQGNTEAFF. CDR3 DNA sequence: TGTGCCAGCAGCGCACAGGGGAACACTGAAGCTTTCTTT. The full variable domain, completed using reference TRBV13 and TRBJ1-1, is AAGVIQSPRHLIKEKRETATLKCYPIPRHDTVYWYQQGPGQDPQFLISFYEKMQSDKGSIPDRFSAQQFSDYHSELNMSSLELGDSALYFCASSAQGNTEAFFGQGTRLTVV.

In this sample, this clone turned up once. The V call is TRBV5-6, the J call TRBJ2-1; the D gene is possibly TRBD2 (5 bases). This CDR3 region has 16 residues. CDR1 is SGHDT and CDR2 is YYEEEE in the germline V gene. Trimming pared 0 bases from V and 1 base from J, leaving 11 bases between. The CDR3 sequence: CASSLAAGSSYNEQFF. DNA of the CDR3: TGTGCCAGCAGCTTGGCCGCGGGCAGTTCCTACAATGAGCAGTTCTTC.

The chain is built from TRBV18 and TRBJ1-5, with unresolved D. Germline values: CDR1 KGHSH, CDR2 LQKENI. Trimming pared 3 bases from V and 6 bases from J, leaving 9 bases between. The CDR3 is made up of 13 amino acids. The CDR3 is CASSPRAGQPQHF. CDR3 bases: TGTGCCAGCTCACCGCGAGCGGGTCAGCCCCAGCATTTT.

This chain joins TRBV4-3 and TRBJ2-7, with 7 bases lining up with TRBD1. V trimming: 0 bases; J trimming: 2 bases; junction bases outside the gene matches: 10. The CDR3 spans 17 residues. The germline CDR1 and CDR2 sequences are LGHNA and YSLEER. The CDR3 region is CASSQDARGLGTYEQYF. The CDR3 nucleotides are TGCGCCAGCAGCCAAGATGCGAGGGGGCTAGGGACCTACGAGCAGTACTTC.

This clone was counted between two and nine times. The chain carries TRBV4-3 and TRBJ1-1, with D possibly matching TRBD1 (6 bases). The length of the CDR3 is 13 residues. Trimming took 4 bases from V and 0 from J, leaving 6 bases between them. CDR1 is LGHNA and CDR2 is YSLEER in the germline V gene. The CDR3 sequence: CASSPGVNTEAFF. The CDR3 DNA reads TGCGCCAGCAGCCCAGGGGTGAACACTGAAGCTTTCTTT.

The V and J genes are TRBV7-9 and TRBJ2-4, with D maybe TRBD2 (5 bases). The CDR3 has 15 amino acids. V gave up 3 bases and J gave up 0 bases, with 9 bases separating them. Germline assignment: CDR1 SEHNR and CDR2 FQNEAQ (reference sequence). In nucleotides, the CDR3 is TGTGCCAGCAGCTTGGACTCCTTAGCCAAAAACATTCAGTACTTC. This sequence encodes CASSLDSLAKNIQYF.

CDR3 DNA: TGTGCCAGCAGCCCCCGGGGGGAGACCTACGAGCAGTACTTC. It is translated as CASSPRGETYEQYF. The chain employs TRBV7-2 and TRBJ2-7; 7 bases match TRBD2. Trimming cost V 5 bases and J 2 bases; bases outside gene matches: 6. CDR1 and CDR2 (germline): SGHTA, FQGNSA. The CDR3 runs to 14 residues.

The genes are TRBV11-3 and TRBJ1-6, with a weak D call TRBD1 (5 bases). Germline CDR1 SGHNT, CDR2 YENEEA. CDR3 length: 13 residues. The V gene lost 5 bases and the J gene lost 9 bases, with 11 bases spanning the gap. CDR3 sequence (DNA): TGTGCCAGCAGCCGAGGACAAGGTTCACCCCTCCACTTT. It translates to CASSRGQGSPLHF. The full variable domain, in which reference TRBV11-3 and TRBJ1-6 provide the parts outside the CDR3, is EAGVVQSPRYKIIEKKQPVAFWCNPISGHNTLYWYLQNLGQGPELLIRYENEEAVDDSQLPKDRFSAERLKGVDSTLKIQPAELGDSAVYLCASSRGQGSPLHFGNGTRLTVT.

V usage is TRBV6-1 and J usage is TRBJ2-7; no reliable D call. Germline lookup yields CDR1 MNHNS and CDR2 SASEGT. Trimming took 8 bases from V and 2 from J, leaving 13 bases between them. The CDR3 runs to 13 residues. Here the CDR3 DNA reads TGTGCCAGCTCCTTGACCGGAGCCTACGAGCAGTACTTC. It is translated as CASSLTGAYEQYF.

The chain employs TRBV5-1 and TRBJ2-5; D uncertain. The V end lost 3 bases, the J end lost 2 bases, and 2 bases lay between the germline ends. Germline lookup yields CDR1 SGHRS and CDR2 YFSETQ. The CDR3 spans 11 residues. CDR3 bases: TGCGCCAGCAGCTCACAAGAGACCCAGTACTTC. This codes for CASSSQETQYF.

V is TRBV15 and J is TRBJ2-3; D unresolved. Trimming stripped 0 bases from V and 6 bases from J, with 16 bases between. The CDR3 runs 16 residues. Germline V lookup: CDR1 LNHNV, CDR2 YYDKDF (reference sequence). In DNA, the CDR3 is TGTGCCACCAGCAGAGAATCTGGAGTTAACTCGGATACGCAGTATTTT. This sequence encodes CATSRESGVNSDTQYF.

The chain combines TRBV5-1 with TRBJ1-1; weak D call: TRBD1 (6 bases). The germline CDR1 and CDR2 sequences are SGHRS and YFSETQ. The ends were cut back, 4 bases at V and 2 bases at J, with 12 bases in the middle. This CDR3 comprises 14 residues. The CDR3 nucleotides read TGCGCCAGCAGCGGGGGGGGCATCAACACTGAAGCTTTCTTT. As protein: CASSGGGINTEAFF.

The chain links TRBV7-6 to TRBJ2-1, with D possibly matching TRBD2 (6 bases). CDR1 and CDR2 (germline): SGHVS, FNYEAQ. Trimming removed 5 bases from V and 8 bases from J, with 19 bases in between. This CDR3 contains 15 residues. CDR3 bases: TGTGCCAGCAGCGGAGGGACTGTTAGGACGGATGAGCAGTTCTTC. Its protein product is CASSGGTVRTDEQFF.

Turning to this clone: One end of the junction varies from germline; a read error may be responsible. The chain couples TRBV7-9 to TRBJ2-4; D not resolved. The CDR3 is 11 residues long. Per germline, CDR1 SEHNR and CDR2 FQNEAQ (reference sequence). This CDR3 is CSSSLKSIQYF. In nucleotides, the CDR3 is TGTTCCAGCAGCCTAAAAAGCATTCAGTACTTC.

The rearrangement joins TRBV11-3 to TRBJ1-1, with D possibly matching TRBD1 (6 bases). Germline V gene lookup returns CDR1 SGHNT and CDR2 YENEEA. The CDR3 sequence is 13 residues long. Trimming pared 3 bases from V and 11 bases from J, leaving 16 bases between. CDR3 nucleotides: TGTGCCAGCAGCTTCCGGGACACCTTCGAGGCTTTCTTT. This codes for CASSFRDTFEAFF.

This clone was recorded a few times. This chain joins TRBV6-5 and TRBJ1-2; no reliable D call. CDR1 is MNHEY and CDR2 is SVGAGI in the germline V gene. CDR3 length: 15 residues. Trimming cost V 0 bases and J 0 bases, with 8 bases left between them. CDR3 sequence (DNA): TGTGCCAGCAGTTACTCGGTTGCGGCTAACTATGGCTACACCTTC. It translates to CASSYSVAANYGYTF.

On this clone itself: Germline is not matched at one junction end, which may reflect a read error. This chain uses TRBV6-1 with TRBJ2-1, with 10 bases that match TRBD2. Germline-derived CDR1 and CDR2 are MNHNS and SASEGT. The CDR3 extends over 15 amino acids. The CDR3 DNA follows: TGTGCCAGCAGCGAAGCTAGCGGGGGCTACAATGAGCAGTTCTTC. It codes for CASSEASGGYNEQFF.

The chain recombines TRBV7-9 with TRBJ1-4; 8 bases are a match to TRBD1. Per germline, CDR1 SEHNR and CDR2 FQNEAQ (reference sequence). Trimming removed 8 bases from V and 4 bases from J; junction bases left unmatched: 6. The CDR3 loop spans 14 amino acids. Here the CDR3 DNA reads TGTGCCAGCGGCAAGACAGGGGATAATGAAAAACTGTTTTTT. Translating it yields CASGKTGDNEKLFF.